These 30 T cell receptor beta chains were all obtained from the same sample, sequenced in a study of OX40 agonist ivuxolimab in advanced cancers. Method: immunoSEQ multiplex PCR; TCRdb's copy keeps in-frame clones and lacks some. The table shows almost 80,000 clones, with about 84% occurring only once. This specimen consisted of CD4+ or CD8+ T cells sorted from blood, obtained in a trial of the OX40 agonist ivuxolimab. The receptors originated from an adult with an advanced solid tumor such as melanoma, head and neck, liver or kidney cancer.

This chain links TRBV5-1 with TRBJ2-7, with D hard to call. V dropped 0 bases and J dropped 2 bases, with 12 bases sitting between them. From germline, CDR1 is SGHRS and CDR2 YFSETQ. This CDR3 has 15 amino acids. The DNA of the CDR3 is TGCGCCAGCAGCTTGGCCCCCGGGCGCGCCTACGAGCAGTACTTC. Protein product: CASSLAPGRAYEQYF.

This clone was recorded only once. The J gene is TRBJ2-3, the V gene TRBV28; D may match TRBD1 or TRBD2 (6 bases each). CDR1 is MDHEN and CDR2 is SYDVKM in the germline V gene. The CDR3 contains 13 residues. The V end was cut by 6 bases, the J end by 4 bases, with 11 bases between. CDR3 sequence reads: CASSQGGSDTQYF. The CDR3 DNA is TGTGCCAGCAGCCAAGGGGGGTCAGATACGCAGTATTTT.

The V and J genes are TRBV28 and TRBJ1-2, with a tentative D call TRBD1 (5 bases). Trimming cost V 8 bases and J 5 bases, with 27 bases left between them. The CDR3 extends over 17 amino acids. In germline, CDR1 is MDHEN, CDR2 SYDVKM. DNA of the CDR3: TGTGCCAGCCAGAACGATGGGGGAAGGGGCAGTAGGTATGGCTACACCTTC. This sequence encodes CASQNDGGRGSRYGYTF.

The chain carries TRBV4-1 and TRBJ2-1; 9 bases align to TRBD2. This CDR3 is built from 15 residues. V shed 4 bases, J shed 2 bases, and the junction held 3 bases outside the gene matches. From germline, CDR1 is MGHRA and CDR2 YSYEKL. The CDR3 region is CASSPRLAAYNEQFF. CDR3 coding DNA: TGCGCCAGCAGCCCCAGACTAGCGGCCTACAATGAGCAGTTCTTC.

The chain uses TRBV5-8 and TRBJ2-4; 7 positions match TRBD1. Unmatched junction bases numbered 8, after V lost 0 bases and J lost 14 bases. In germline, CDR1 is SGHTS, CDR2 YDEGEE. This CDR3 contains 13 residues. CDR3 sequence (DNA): TGTGCCAGCAGCTTGGCCCAGGGGGACACTGAGTACTTC. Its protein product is CASSLAQGDTEYF. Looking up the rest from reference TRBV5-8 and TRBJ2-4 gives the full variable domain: EAGVTQSPTHLIKTRGQQATLRCSPISGHTSVYWYQQALGLGLQFLLWYDEGEERNRGNFPPRFSGRQFPNYSSELNVNALELEDSALYLCASSLAQGDTEYFGAGTRLSVL.

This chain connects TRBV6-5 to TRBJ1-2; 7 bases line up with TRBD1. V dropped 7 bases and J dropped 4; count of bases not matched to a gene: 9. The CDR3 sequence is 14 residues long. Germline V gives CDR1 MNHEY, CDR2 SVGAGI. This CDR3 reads CASTNSGTAYGYTF. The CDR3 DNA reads TGTGCCAGCACCAACTCCGGGACAGCCTATGGCTACACCTTC.

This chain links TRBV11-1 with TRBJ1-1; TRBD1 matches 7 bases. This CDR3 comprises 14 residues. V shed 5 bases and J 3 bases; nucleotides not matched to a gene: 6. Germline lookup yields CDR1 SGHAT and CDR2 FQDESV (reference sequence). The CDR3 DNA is TGTGCCAGCAGCGTGCGACAGGGACACACTGAAGCTTTCTTT. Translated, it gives CASSVRQGHTEAFF.

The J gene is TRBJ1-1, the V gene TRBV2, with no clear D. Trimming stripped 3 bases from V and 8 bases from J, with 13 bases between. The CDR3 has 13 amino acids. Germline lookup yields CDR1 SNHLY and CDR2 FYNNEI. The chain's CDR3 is CASSDVFVREAFF. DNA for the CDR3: TGTGCCAGCAGTGACGTGTTCGTCAGGGAAGCTTTCTTT.

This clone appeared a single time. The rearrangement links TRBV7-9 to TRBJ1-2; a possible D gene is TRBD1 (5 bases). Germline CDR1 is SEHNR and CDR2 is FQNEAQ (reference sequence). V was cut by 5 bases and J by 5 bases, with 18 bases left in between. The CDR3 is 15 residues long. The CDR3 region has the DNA TGTGCCAGCAGCCCCATGAGGGGCGGGTATTATGGCTACACCTTC. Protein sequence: CASSPMRGGYYGYTF.

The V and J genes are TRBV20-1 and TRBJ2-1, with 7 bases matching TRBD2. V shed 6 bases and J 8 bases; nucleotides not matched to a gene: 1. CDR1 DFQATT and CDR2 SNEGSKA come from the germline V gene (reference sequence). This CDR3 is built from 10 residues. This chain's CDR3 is CSAAGDEQFF. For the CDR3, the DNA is TGCAGTGCCGCGGGGGATGAGCAGTTCTTC.

Here the CDR3 reads CSVEDPGQSEQFF. As DNA, the CDR3 is TGCAGCGTTGAAGACCCTGGACAGAGTGAGCAGTTCTTC. V and J are TRBV29-1 and TRBJ2-1; tentatively, D is TRBD1 (6 bases). This CDR3 is built from 13 residues. V shed 0 bases and J shed 9 bases, with 12 bases lying between them. CDR1 and CDR2 from the germline V gene are SQVTM and ANQGSEA.

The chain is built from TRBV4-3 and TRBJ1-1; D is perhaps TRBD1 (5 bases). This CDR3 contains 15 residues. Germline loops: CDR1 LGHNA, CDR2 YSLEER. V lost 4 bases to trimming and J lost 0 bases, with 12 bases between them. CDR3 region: CASSLDPTVNTEAFF. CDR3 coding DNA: TGCGCCAGCAGCCTAGACCCGACAGTGAACACTGAAGCTTTCTTT.

The CDR3 DNA reads as TGTGCCAGCTCACAACTAGCGGGAGGGTCCTACAATGAGCAGTTCTTC. Protein: CASSQLAGGSYNEQFF. The rearrangement joins TRBV18 to TRBJ2-1; 13 bases are a match to TRBD2. Per germline, CDR1 KGHSH and CDR2 LQKENI. Germline trimming cut 4 bases from V and 1 base from J; bases unmatched to any gene: 1. The CDR3 spans 16 residues.

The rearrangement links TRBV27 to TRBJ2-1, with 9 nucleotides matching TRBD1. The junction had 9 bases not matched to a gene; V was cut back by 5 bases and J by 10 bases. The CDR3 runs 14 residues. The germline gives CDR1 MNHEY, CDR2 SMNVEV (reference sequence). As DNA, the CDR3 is TGTGCCAGCAGTGCTCAACAGGGGGCGCGGGAGCAGTTCTTC. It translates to CASSAQQGAREQFF.

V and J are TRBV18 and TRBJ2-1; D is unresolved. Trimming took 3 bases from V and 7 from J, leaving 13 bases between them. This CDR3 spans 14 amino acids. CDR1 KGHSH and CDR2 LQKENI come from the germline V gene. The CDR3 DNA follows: TGTGCCAGCTCACCCCCTGGCGGTAGAAATGAGCAGTTCTTC. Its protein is CASSPPGGRNEQFF.

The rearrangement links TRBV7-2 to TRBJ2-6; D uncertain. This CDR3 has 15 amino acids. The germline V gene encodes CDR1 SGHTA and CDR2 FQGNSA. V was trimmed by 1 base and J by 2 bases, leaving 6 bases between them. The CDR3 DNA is TGTGCCAGCAGCTTAGGATGGGCTGGGGCCAACGTCCTGACTTTC. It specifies CASSLGWAGANVLTF.

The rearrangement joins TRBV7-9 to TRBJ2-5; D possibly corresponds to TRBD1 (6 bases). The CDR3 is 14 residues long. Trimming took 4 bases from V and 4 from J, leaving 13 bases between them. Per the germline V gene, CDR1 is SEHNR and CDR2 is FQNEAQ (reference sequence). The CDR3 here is CASSSVGARETQYF. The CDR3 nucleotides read TGTGCCAGCAGCTCTGTGGGGGCAAGAGAGACCCAGTACTTC.

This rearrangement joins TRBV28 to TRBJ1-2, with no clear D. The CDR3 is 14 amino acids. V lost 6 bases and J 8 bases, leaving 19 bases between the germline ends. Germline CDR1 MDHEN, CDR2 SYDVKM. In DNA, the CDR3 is TGTGCCAGCAGCACCCTCCGGCCGCCCTGGGGCTACACCTTC. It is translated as CASSTLRPPWGYTF.

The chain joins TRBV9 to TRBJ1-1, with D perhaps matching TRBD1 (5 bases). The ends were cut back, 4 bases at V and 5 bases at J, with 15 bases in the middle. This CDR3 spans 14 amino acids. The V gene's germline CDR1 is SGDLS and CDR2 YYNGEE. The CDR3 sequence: CASSPRPEGTEAFF. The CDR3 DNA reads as TGTGCCAGCAGCCCCAGGCCCGAGGGGACTGAAGCTTTCTTT.

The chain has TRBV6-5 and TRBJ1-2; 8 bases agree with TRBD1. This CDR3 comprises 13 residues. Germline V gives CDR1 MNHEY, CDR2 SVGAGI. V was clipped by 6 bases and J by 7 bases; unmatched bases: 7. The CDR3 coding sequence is TGTGCCAGCAGATTGACAGGGGCGGTTGGCTACACCTTC. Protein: CASRLTGAVGYTF.

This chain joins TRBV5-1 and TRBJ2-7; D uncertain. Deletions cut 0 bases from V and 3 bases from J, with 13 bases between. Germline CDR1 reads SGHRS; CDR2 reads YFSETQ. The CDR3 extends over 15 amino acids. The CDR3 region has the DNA TGCGCCAGCAGCTTGGCAGTCGGGCCCTACTACGAGCAGTACTTC. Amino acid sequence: CASSLAVGPYYEQYF.

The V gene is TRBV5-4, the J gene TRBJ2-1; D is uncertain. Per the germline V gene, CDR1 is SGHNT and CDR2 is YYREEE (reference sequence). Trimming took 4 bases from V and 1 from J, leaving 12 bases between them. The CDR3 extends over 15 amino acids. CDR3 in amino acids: CASSRTAESYNEQFF. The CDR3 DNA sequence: TGTGCCAGCAGCCGCACGGCGGAGTCCTACAATGAGCAGTTCTTC.

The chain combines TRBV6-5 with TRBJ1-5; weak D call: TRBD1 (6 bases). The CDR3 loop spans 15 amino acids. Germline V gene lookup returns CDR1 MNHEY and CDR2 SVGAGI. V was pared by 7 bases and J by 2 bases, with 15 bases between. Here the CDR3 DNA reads TGTGCCAGCAAAAAGGGGGGGAATCGCAATCAGCCCCAGCATTTT. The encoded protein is CASKKGGNRNQPQHF.

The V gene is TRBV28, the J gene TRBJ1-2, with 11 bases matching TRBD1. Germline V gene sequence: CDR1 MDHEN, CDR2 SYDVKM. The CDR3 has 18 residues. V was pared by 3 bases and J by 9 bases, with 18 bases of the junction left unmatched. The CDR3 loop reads CASSFGGQGDLVGSSYTF. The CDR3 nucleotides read TGTGCCAGCAGTTTCGGGGGACAGGGGGACCTGGTGGGATCCAGCTACACCTTC.

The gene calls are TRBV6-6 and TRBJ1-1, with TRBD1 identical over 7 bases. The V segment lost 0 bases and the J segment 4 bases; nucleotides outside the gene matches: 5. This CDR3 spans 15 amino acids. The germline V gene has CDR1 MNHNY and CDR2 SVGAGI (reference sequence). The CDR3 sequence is CASSYSGQGGTEAFF. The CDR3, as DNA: TGTGCCAGCAGTTACTCGGGGCAGGGGGGCACTGAAGCTTTCTTT.

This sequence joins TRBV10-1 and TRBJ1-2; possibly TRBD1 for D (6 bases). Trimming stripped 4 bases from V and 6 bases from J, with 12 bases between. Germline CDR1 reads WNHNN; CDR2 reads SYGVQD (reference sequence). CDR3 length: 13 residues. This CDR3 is CASSGTAGDGYTF. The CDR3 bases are TGCGCCAGCAGTGGGACAGCCGGGGATGGCTACACCTTC.

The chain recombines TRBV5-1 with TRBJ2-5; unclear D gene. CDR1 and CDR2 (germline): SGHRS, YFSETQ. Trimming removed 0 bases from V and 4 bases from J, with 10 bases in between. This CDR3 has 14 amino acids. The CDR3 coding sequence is TGCGCCAGCAGCTTGGGTCCAGTCGTAGAGACCCAGTACTTC. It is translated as CASSLGPVVETQYF.

The CDR3 loop reads CASSPSTGTYGYTF. CDR3 nucleotide sequence: TGTGCCAGCAGTCCGTCGACAGGAACCTATGGCTACACCTTC. The rearrangement links TRBV6-5 to TRBJ1-2, with D perhaps TRBD1 (6 bases). This CDR3 has 14 residues. Trimming took 5 bases from V and 4 from J, leaving 14 bases between them. Germline V CDR1 and CDR2: MNHEY, SVGAGI.

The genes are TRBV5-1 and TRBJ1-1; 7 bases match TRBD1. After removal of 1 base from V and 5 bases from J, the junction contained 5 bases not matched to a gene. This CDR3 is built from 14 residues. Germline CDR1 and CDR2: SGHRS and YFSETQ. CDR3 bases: TGCGCCAGCAGCTTGAACCAGGGGGAAACTGAAGCTTTCTTT. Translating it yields CASSLNQGETEAFF.

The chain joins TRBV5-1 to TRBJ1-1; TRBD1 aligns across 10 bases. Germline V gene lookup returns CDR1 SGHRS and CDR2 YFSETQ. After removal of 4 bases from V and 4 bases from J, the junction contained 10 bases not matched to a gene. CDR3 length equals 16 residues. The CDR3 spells CASSPGTGVRVTEAFF. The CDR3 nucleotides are TGCGCCAGCAGCCCCGGGACAGGGGTTCGGGTCACTGAAGCTTTCTTT.